This T cell receptor (beta chain) derives from a study of blood T cell repertoires in COVID-19. Looking at the study overall: Acute-phase and convalescent COVID-19 samples originated in the United States, Italy and Spain.

Germline CDR1 is LNHNV and CDR2 is YYDKDF (reference sequence). The CDR3 covers 18 residues. Losses at the gene ends were 1 base for V and 2 bases for J; bases not matched to a gene: 14. Authors' data handling: Amplification of reference gene primers was used by the study to estimate nucleated cell counts. Assay: immunoSEQ multiplex PCR; the TCRdb copy retains only in-frame clones and omits some. V, J and clone size were drawn from that table, and D and trimming were deduced from the DNA. The sample records about 220,000 clones, 82% being singletons. The origin of this receptor is a woman aged 70 to 79 with acute or convalescent COVID-19. Sequenced: peripheral blood. J is TRBJ2-7 and V is TRBV15; TRBD1 agrees at 7 bases. The CDR3 protein is CATSRVAGTATTTYEQYF. The CDR3 DNA is TGTGCCACCAGCAGAGTTGCCGGGACAGCCACAACAACCTACGAGCAGTACTTC.